Listed below are T cell receptor beta chains from one sample, sequenced in a study of cytomegalovirus exposure and HLA in healthy donors. Profiling relied on immunoSEQ multiplex PCR, and the TCRdb table lists in-frame clones only, not all of them. This table holds under 200,000 clones, roughly 80% found once. Sequencing input: PBMCs. These TCRs come from a male donor in good health and CMV-seropositive. The CDR3 runs from the conserved cysteine through the conserved F or W. A D gene is named only where the DNA matches it firmly. Size tells how often a clone was seen (once, few, many) or the class of an expanded clone, and some rows leave it out.

- | TRBJ2-6 | - | TRBV11-2 | CASRATGSSGANVLTF | TGTGCCAGCAGAGCGACAGGTTCCTCTGGGGCCAACGTCCTGACTTTC
- | TRBJ2-7 | TRBD2 | TRBV9 | CASSVASGSQYEQYF | TGTGCCAGCAGCGTGGCTAGCGGGAGTCAATACGAGCAGTACTTC
once | TRBJ2-1 | - | TRBV6-5 | CASSPLGGREFF | TGTGCCAGCAGCCCCCTTGGCGGTCGGGAGTTCTTC
many | TRBJ1-2 | - | TRBV6-1 | CASSLMTGGYTF | TGTGCCAGCAGTTTAATGACAGGTGGCTACACCTTC
- | TRBJ2-5 | - | TRBV5-1 | CASRQGQETQYF | TGCGCCAGCAGACAGGGCCAAGAGACCCAGTACTTC
- | TRBJ2-7 | TRBD1 | TRBV30 | CAWNLGQGDEQYF | TGTGCCTGGAACTTGGGACAGGGAGACGAGCAGTACTTC
- | TRBJ1-1 | - | TRBV6-6 | CASSYGGVNTEAFF | TGTGCCAGCAGTTACGGGGGGGTGAACACTGAAGCTTTCTTT
- | TRBJ1-5 | TRBD1 | TRBV19 | CASSTHRGSNQPQHF | TGTGCCAGTAGTACCCACAGGGGTAGCAATCAGCCCCAGCATTTT
few | TRBJ2-2 | TRBD1 | TRBV27 | CASSRDSRYGELFF | TGTGCCAGCAGCCGGGACAGCAGATACGGGGAGCTGTTTTTT
many | TRBJ2-7 | TRBD2 | TRBV7-9 | CASSQTAGEVTSYEQYF | TGTGCCAGCAGTCAGACAGCGGGGGAGGTGACTTCCTACGAGCAGTACTTC
- | TRBJ2-7 | - | TRBV6-5 | CASSRNRIGYEQYF | TGTGCCAGCAGTCGAAACAGGATTGGGTACGAGCAGTACTTC
- | TRBJ1-1 | TRBD1 | TRBV4-1 | CASSLETGSTEAFF | TGCGCCAGCAGCCTAGAGACAGGGTCGACTGAAGCTTTCTTT
once | TRBJ2-4 | TRBD1 | TRBV5-4 | CASSWDSLSAKNIQYF | TGTGCCAGCAGCTGGGACAGTTTGTCAGCCAAAAACATTCAGTACTTC
- | TRBJ1-1 | - | TRBV19 | CASTNGLFERTEAFF | TGTGCCAGTACCAATGGGTTATTCGAGCGCACTGAAGCTTTCTTT
- | TRBJ2-2 | TRBD1 | TRBV6-4 | CASSQTGENTGELFF | TGTGCCAGCAGTCAGACAGGGGAAAACACCGGGGAGCTGTTTTTT
once | TRBJ2-5 | - | TRBV27 | CASSLASGNQETQYF | TGTGCCAGCAGTTTGGCGAGCGGAAACCAAGAGACCCAGTACTTC
- | TRBJ2-7 | - | TRBV7-9 | CASSLAPGLNEQYF | TGTGCCAGCAGCTTAGCCCCAGGACTCAACGAGCAGTACTTC
- | TRBJ2-7 | TRBD1 | TRBV6-5 | CASSYGGTGNSYEQYF | TGTGCCAGCAGTTACGGTGGGACAGGGAACTCCTACGAGCAGTACTTC
- | TRBJ2-7 | - | TRBV19 | CASSNTGKSSYEQYF | TGTGCCAGTAGTAACACAGGGAAAAGCTCCTACGAGCAGTACTTC
- | TRBJ2-7 | TRBD1 | TRBV5-5 | CASRLVSGQGGSYEQYF | TGTGCCAGCAGATTGGTGTCCGGACAGGGGGGCTCCTACGAGCAGTACTTC
- | TRBJ1-3 | - | TRBV27 | CASSLSGGFHSGNTIYF | TGTGCCAGCAGTTTATCCGGCGGGTTCCACTCTGGAAACACCATATATTTT
once | TRBJ2-7 | TRBD2 | TRBV19 | CASSILASGIYEQYF | TGTGCCAGTAGTATACTGGCTAGCGGGATCTACGAGCAGTACTTC
once | TRBJ1-3 | - | TRBV9 | CASSVGGVPGNTIYF | TGTGCCAGCAGCGTAGGGGGGGTTCCTGGAAACACCATATATTTT
once | TRBJ1-3 | - | TRBV7-2 | CASSLGTGGNTIYF | TGTGCCAGCAGCTTGGGTACAGGGGGAAACACCATATATTTT
- | TRBJ1-3 | - | TRBV11-2 | CASRTVTAGNTIYF | TGTGCCAGCAGGACAGTTACTGCTGGAAACACCATATATTTT
- | TRBJ2-3 | - | TRBV30 | CAWSPSDPSQYF | TGTGCCTGGAGTCCCAGCGACCCGTCGCAGTATTTT
- | TRBJ1-5 | - | TRBV6-1 | CASSDTFNQPQHF | TGTGCCAGCAGTGATACTTTCAATCAGCCCCAGCATTTT
- | TRBJ2-2 | TRBD2 | TRBV6-4 | CASSVAGGTGELFF | TGTGCCAGCAGCGTAGCGGGAGGAACCGGGGAGCTGTTTTTT
- | TRBJ2-3 | - | TRBV5-6 | CASSPGLKADTQYF | TGTGCCAGCAGCCCGGGATTAAAGGCGGATACGCAGTATTTT
- | TRBJ1-5 | - | TRBV6-6 | CASTVPGQPQHF | TGTGCCAGCACCGTACCGGGGCAGCCCCAGCATTTT
few | TRBJ2-7 | TRBD2 | TRBV5-6 | CASSLWAAGSYEQYF | TGTGCCAGCAGCTTGTGGGCAGCGGGGTCCTACGAGCAGTACTTC
once | TRBJ2-1 | - | TRBV19 | CASSIGEMFNNEQFF | TGTGCCAGTAGTATTGGGGAGATGTTTAACAATGAGCAGTTCTTC
- | TRBJ2-5 | TRBD1 | TRBV5-4 | CASTKTGGEGETQYF | TGTGCCAGCACCAAAACAGGGGGCGAGGGGGAGACCCAGTACTTC
- | TRBJ1-1 | - | TRBV7-2 | CASSSNRNTEAFF | TGTGCCAGCAGCTCAAACAGAAACACTGAAGCTTTCTTT
- | TRBJ1-2 | - | TRBV27 | CASRGGRSSYTF | TGTGCCAGCCGGGGGGGCAGGTCTTCCTACACCTTC
- | TRBJ2-2 | - | TRBV6-4 | CASSDSAAATGELFF | TGTGCCAGCAGTGACTCTGCGGCTGCTACCGGGGAGCTGTTTTTT
- | TRBJ2-5 | TRBD1 | TRBV19 | CASSLQGASETQYF | TGTGCCAGTAGCCTACAGGGGGCGAGTGAGACCCAGTACTTC
- | TRBJ1-1 | - | TRBV30 | CAWTVNTEAFF | TGTGCCTGGACAGTGAACACTGAAGCTTTCTTT
- | TRBJ1-1 | - | TRBV5-6 | CASSRGRSTLNTEAFF | TGTGCCAGCAGCCGGGGTCGCTCGACCCTGAACACTGAAGCCTTCTTT
- | TRBJ2-7 | TRBD2 | TRBV7-2 | CASSSGLAGRPSYEQYF | TGTGCCAGCAGCTCAGGACTAGCGGGACGCCCCTCCTACGAGCAGTACTTC
few | TRBJ1-2 | TRBD1 | TRBV6-6 | CASSLSGDSYGYTF | TGTGCCAGCAGTCTGTCGGGGGACAGTTATGGCTACACCTTC
- | TRBJ2-1 | TRBD1 | TRBV2 | CASSEDRANEQFF | TGTGCCAGCAGTGAGGACAGGGCCAATGAGCAGTTCTTC